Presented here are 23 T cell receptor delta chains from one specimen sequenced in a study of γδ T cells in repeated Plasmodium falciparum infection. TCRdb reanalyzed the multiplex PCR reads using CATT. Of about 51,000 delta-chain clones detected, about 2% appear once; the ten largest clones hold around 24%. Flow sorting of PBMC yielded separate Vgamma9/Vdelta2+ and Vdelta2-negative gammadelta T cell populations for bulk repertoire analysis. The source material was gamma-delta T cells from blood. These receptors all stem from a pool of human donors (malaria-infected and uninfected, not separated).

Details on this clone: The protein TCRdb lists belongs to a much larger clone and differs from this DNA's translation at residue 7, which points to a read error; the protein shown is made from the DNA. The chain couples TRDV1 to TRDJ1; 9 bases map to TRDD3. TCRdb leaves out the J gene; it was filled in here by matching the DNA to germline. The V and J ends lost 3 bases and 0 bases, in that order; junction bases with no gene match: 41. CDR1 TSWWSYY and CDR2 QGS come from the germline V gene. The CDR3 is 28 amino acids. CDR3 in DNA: TGTGCTCTTGGGGACTGGGAGAATAACTTTCCTCTTGAGTGGGGGATAAGACCTGCTGGTCTGTACACCGATAAACTCATCTTT. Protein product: CALGDWENNFPLEWGIRPAGLYTDKLIF.

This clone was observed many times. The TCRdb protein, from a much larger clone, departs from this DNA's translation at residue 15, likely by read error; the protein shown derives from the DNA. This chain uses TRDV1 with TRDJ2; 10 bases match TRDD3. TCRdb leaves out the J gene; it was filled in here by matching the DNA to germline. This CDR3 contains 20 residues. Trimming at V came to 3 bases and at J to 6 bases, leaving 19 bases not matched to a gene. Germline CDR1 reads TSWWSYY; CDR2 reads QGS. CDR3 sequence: CALGETLTSTGGLRAAQLFF. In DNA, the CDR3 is TGTGCTCTTGGGGAGACCTTAACCAGTACTGGGGGATTAAGGGCAGCACAACTCTTCTTT.

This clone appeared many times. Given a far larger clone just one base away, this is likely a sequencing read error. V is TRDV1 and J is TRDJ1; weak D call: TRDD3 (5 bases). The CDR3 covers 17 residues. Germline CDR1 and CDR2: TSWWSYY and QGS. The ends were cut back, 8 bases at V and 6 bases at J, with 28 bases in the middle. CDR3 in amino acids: CALCPIHDWRRDHKLIF. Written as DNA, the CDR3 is TGTGCTCTTTGTCCGATCCATGACTGGCGTCGGGACCATAAACTCATCTTT.

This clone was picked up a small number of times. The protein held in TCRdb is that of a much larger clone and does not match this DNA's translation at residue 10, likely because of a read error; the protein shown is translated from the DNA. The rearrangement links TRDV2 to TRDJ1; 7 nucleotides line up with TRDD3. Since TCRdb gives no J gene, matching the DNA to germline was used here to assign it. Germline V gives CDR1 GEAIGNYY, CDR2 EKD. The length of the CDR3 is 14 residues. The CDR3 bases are TGTGCCTGTGACTCACTGGGGACTACCGCTAAACTCATCTTT. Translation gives CACDSLGTTAKLIF.

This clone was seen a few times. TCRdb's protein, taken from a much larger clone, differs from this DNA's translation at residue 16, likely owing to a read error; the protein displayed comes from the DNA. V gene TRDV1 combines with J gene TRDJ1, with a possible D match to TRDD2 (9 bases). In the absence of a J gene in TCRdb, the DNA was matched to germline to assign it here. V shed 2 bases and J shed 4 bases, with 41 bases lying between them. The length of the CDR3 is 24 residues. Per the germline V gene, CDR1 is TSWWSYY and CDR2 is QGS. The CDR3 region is CALGEVPSFLLPLLGGTLGDKLIF. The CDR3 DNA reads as TGTGCTCTTGGGGAAGTCCCCTCCTTCCTACTCCCTTTACTGGGGGGTACGCTGGGCGATAAACTCATCTTT.

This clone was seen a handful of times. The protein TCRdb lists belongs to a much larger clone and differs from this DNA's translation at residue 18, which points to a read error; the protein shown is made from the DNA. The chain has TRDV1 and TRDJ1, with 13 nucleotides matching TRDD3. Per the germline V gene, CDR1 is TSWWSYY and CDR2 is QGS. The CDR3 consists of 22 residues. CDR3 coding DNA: TGTGCTCTTGGGGAACTACGACCGTACTGGGGGATACGCTTTAAGTACACCGCTAAACTCATCTTT. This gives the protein CALGELRPYWGIRFKYTAKLIF.

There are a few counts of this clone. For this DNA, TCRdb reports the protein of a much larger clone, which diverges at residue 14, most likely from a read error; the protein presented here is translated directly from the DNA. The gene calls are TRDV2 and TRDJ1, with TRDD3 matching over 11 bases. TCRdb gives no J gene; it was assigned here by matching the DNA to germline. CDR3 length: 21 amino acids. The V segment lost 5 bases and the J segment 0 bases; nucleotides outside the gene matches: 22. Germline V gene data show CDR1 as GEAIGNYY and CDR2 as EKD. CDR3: CACVSLTDTGGYFPNTDKLIF. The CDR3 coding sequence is TGTGCCTGTGTTTCCCTAACCGATACTGGGGGATATTTTCCGAACACCGATAAACTCATCTTT.

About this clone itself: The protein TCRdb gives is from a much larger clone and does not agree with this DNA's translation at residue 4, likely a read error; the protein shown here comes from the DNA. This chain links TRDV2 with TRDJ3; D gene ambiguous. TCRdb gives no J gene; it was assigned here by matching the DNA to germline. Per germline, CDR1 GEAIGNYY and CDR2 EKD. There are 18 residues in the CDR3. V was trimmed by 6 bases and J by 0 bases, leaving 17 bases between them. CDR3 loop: CACNKVPNLSWDTRQMFF. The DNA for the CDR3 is TGTGCCTGTAACAAGGTACCCAATCTCTCCTGGGACACCCGACAGATGTTTTTC.

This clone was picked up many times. The CDR3 DNA follows: TGTGCTCTTGGGGAACCGGAACCGTACTGGGGGTGGATGTGGGGCACCGATAAACTCATCTTT. Translated: CALGEPEPYWGWMWGTDKLIF. V and J are TRDV1 and TRDJ1; 8 positions match TRDD3. No J gene was available from TCRdb, and it was assigned here by a germline match of the DNA. Germline V lookup: CDR1 TSWWSYY, CDR2 QGS. V trimming: 1 base; J trimming: 1 base; junction bases outside the gene matches: 20. The CDR3 runs 21 residues.

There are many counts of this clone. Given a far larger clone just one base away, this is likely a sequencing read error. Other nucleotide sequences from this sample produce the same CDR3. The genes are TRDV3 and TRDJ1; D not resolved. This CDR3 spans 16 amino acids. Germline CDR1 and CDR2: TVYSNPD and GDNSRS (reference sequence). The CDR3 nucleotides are TGCGCCTTTAACCCGCCCTGCAACCCAGACACCGATAAACTCATCTTT. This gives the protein CAFNPPCNPDTDKLIF.

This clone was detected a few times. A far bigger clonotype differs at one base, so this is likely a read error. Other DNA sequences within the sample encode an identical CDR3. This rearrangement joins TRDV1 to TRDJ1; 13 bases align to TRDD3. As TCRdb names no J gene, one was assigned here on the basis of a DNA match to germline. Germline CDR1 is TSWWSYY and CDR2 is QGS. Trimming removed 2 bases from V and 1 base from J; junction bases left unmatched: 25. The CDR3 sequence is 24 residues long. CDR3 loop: CALGEAVGTVKTPYWGIRTDKLIF. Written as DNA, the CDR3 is TGTGCTCTTGGGGAAGCGGTAGGAACGGTTAAAACTCCGTACTGGGGGATACGCACCGATAAACTCATCTTT.

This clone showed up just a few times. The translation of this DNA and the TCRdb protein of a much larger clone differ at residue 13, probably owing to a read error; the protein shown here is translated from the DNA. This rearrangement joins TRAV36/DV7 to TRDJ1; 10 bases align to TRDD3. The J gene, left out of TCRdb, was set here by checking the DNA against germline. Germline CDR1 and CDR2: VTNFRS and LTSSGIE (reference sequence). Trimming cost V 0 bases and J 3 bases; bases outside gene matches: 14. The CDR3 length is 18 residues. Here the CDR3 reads CAVEDVPRTGGLPDKLIF. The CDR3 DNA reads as TGTGCTGTGGAGGATGTTCCCCGTACTGGGGGATTACCCGATAAACTCATCTTT. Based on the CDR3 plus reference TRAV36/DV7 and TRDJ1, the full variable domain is EDKVVQSPLSLVVHEGDTVTLNCSYEVTNFRSLLWYKQEKKAPTFLFMLTSSGIEKKSGRLSSILDKKELSSILNITATQTGDSAIYLCAVEDVPRTGGLPDKLIFGKGTRVTVEP.

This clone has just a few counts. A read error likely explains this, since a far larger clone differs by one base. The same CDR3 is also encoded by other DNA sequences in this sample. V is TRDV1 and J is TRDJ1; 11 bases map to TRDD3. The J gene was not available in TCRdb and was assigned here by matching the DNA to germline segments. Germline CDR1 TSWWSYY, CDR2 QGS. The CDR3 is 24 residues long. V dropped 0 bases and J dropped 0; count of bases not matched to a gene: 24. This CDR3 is CALGELETIYWGIRMGRYTDKLIF. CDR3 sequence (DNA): TGTGCTCTTGGGGAACTGGAGACTATATACTGGGGGATAAGGATGGGCCGCTACACCGATAAACTCATCTTT.

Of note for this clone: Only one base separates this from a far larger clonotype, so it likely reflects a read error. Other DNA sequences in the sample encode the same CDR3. CDR3 loop: CALGELQVRGCPYYTDKLIF. The CDR3 region has the DNA TGTGCTCTTGGGGAACTTCAGGTCCGGGGATGCCCCTATTACACCGATAAACTTATCTTT. The J segment was not called; the V segment is TRDV1; the D call of TRDD3 is as the table states it, not checked on the DNA. This CDR3 contains 20 residues. The V gene's germline CDR1 is TSWWSYY and CDR2 QGS.

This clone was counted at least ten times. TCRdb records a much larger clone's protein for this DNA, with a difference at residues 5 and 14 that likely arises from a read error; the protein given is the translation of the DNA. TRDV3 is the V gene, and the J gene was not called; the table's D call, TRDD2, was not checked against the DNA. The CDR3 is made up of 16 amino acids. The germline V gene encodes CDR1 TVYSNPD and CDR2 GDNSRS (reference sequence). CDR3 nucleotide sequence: TGTGCCTTTCGCTCCCTACTAGGACTGTACACCGATAAACCCATCTTT. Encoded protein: CAFRSLLGLYTDKPIF.

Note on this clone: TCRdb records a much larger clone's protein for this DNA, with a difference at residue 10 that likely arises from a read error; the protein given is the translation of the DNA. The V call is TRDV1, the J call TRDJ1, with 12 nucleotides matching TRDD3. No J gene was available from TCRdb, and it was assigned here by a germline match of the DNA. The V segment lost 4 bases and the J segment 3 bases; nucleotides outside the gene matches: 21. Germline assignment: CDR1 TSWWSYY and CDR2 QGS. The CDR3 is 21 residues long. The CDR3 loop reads CALGVPRAFLYYWGIPDKLIF. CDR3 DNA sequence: TGTGCTCTTGGGGTCCCACGGGCCTTCCTTTATTACTGGGGGATACCCGATAAACTCATCTTT.

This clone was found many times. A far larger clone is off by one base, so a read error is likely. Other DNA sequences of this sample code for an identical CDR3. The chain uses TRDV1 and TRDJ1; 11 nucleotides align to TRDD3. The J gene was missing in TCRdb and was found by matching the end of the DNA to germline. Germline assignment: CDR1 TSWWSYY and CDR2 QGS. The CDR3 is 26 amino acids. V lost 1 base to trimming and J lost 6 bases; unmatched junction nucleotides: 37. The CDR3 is CALGEPRRIPYWGIIGIGGPRHKLIF. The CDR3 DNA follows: TGTGCTCTTGGGGAACCTAGACGCATCCCGTACTGGGGGATAATCGGGATCGGGGGGCCTCGCCATAAACTCATCTTT.

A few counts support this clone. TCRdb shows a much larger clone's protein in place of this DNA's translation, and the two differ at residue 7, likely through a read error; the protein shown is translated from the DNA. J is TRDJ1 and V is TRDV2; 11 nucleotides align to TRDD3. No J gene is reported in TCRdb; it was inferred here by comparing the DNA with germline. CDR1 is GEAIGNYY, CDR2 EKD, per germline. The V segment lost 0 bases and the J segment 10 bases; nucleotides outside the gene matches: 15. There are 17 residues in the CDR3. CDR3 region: CACDTVIGGYAPVPLIF. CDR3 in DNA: TGTGCCTGTGACACCGTGATTGGGGGATACGCGCCCGTTCCACTCATCTTT.

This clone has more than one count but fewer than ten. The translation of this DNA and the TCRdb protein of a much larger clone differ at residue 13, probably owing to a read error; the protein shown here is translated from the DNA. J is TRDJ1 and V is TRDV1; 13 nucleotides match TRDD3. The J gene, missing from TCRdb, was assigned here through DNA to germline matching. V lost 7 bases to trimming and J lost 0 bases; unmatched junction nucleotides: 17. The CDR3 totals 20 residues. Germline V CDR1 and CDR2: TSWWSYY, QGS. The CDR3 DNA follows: TGTGCTCTTGATGCGGGGCCTTACTGGGGGATACGCCTGTACACCGATAAACTCATCTTT. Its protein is CALDAGPYWGIRLYTDKLIF.

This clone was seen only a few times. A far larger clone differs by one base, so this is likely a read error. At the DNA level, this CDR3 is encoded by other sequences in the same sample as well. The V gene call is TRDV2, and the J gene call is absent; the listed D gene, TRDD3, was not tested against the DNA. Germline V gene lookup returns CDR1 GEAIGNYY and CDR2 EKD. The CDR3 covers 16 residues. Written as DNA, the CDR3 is TGTGCCTGTGAGAAGATGGGGGATACCCTGAAGGATAAACTCATCTTC. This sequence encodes CACEKMGDTLKDKLIF.

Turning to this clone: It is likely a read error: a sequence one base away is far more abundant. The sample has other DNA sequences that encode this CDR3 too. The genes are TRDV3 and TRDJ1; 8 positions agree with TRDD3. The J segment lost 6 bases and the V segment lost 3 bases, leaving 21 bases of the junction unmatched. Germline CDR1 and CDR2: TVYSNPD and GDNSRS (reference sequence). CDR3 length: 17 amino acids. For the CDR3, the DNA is TGTGCCTTCCATGAGTCTGGCTTGGGGGATGACTCCTATAAACTCATCTTT. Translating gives CAFHESGLGDDSYKLIF.

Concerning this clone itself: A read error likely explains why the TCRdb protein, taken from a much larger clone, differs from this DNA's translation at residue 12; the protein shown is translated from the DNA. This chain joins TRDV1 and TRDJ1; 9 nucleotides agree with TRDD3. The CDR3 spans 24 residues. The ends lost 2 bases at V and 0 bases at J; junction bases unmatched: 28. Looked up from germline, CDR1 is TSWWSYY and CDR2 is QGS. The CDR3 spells CALGEISLYIKRGTGGLYTDKLIF. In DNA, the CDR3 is TGTGCTCTTGGGGAAATTTCCCTTTATATTAAACGCGGTACTGGGGGACTGTACACCGATAAACTCATCTTT.

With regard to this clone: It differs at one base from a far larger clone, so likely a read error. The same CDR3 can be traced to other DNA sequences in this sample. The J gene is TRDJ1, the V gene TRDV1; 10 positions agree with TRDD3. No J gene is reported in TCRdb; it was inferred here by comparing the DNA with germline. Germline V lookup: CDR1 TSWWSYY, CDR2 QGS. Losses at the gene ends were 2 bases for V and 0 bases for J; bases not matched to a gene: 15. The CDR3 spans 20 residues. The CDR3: CALGEVLLQLGDWNTDKLIF. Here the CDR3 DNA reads TGTGCTCTTGGGGAAGTCCTCCTACAACTGGGGGATTGGAACACCGATAAACTCATCTTT.